These 21 T cell receptor beta chains came from one sample sequenced in a study of technical replicates of blood from several donors. Sequencing used immunoSEQ multiplex PCR; TCRdb keeps in-frame clones, though not all of them. The data hold tens of thousands of clones, with around 95% observed a single time. The specimen was T cells isolated from PBMCs. These TCRs come from a human donor in good health.

V and J are TRBV10-1 and TRBJ2-3, with 8 bases aligning to TRBD1. The CDR3 is 14 amino acids. CDR1 is WNHNN and CDR2 is SYGVQD in the germline V gene (reference sequence). V trimming: 4 bases; J trimming: 2 bases; junction bases outside the gene matches: 2. The CDR3 nucleotides are TGCGCCAGCAGTGGGACAGGGTTCACAGATACGCAGTATTTT. Protein sequence: CASSGTGFTDTQYF.

The V gene is TRBV27, the J gene TRBJ2-3; D is uncertain. Germline CDR1 is MNHEY and CDR2 is SMNVEV (reference sequence). This CDR3 is 15 amino acids long. Trimming removed 2 bases from V and 0 bases from J, with 9 bases in between. The CDR3 loop is CASSLAPLSTDTQYF. The CDR3 DNA reads as TGTGCCAGCAGTTTAGCGCCTCTTAGCACAGATACGCAGTATTTT.

The rearrangement links TRBV18 to TRBJ1-5; 7 nucleotides line up with TRBD1. Losses at the gene ends were 4 bases for V and 5 bases for J; bases not matched to a gene: 2. The CDR3 loop spans 13 amino acids. Germline V gene lookup returns CDR1 KGHSH and CDR2 LQKENI. The CDR3 is CASSLDRDQPQHF. In DNA, the CDR3 is TGTGCCAGCTCACTCGACAGGGATCAGCCCCAGCATTTT.

The V gene is TRBV6-1, the J gene TRBJ2-4; TRBD2 is a possible D gene (5 bases). Trimming removed 6 bases at V and 6 bases at J, with 9 bases between. CDR1 is MNHNS and CDR2 is SASEGT in the germline V gene. The CDR3 consists of 12 residues. This CDR3 is CASSLGGNIQYF. The CDR3 region has the DNA TGTGCCAGCAGCCTAGGAGGAAACATTCAGTACTTC.

The rearrangement links TRBV11-2 to TRBJ1-1; 8 bases line up with TRBD1. V dropped 1 base and J dropped 6; count of bases not matched to a gene: 1. The CDR3 covers 13 residues. Germline V gene sequence: CDR1 SGHAT, CDR2 FQNNGV. As DNA, the CDR3 is TGTGCCAGCAGCTTAGCAGGGGGCTCTGAAGCTTTCTTT. Amino acid sequence: CASSLAGGSEAFF.

The gene calls are TRBV5-6 and TRBJ2-5; D may be TRBD1 (5 bases). The CDR3 has 14 amino acids. Germline CDR1 reads SGHDT; CDR2 reads YYEEEE. V lost 0 bases and J 1 base, leaving 7 bases between the germline ends. The CDR3 DNA follows: TGTGCCAGCAGCTTGGGGGGCCCCCAAGAGACCCAGTACTTC. Translating it yields CASSLGGPQETQYF.

The J gene is TRBJ2-3, the V gene TRBV10-3; D gene unclear. The CDR3 length is 14 residues. Trimming stripped 7 bases from V and 1 base from J, with 12 bases between. Germline loops: CDR1 ENHRY, CDR2 SYGVKD. The CDR3 coding sequence is TGTGCCATCACCGCGGCCCGGGGCACAGATACGCAGTATTTT. Encoded protein: CAITAARGTDTQYF.

The chain uses TRBV6-1 and TRBJ1-2; D remains ambiguous. The CDR3 contains 14 residues. Trimming removed 1 base from V and 5 bases from J, with 11 bases in between. Per germline, CDR1 MNHNS and CDR2 SASEGT. The CDR3 DNA reads TGTGCCAGCAGTGAAGTTGGAGCTTTTTATGGCTACACCTTC. Translation gives CASSEVGAFYGYTF.

The rearrangement links TRBV15 to TRBJ2-3; possibly TRBD2 for D (5 bases). CDR1 and CDR2 (germline): LNHNV, YYDKDF (reference sequence). CDR3 length equals 15 residues. Deletions cut 1 base from V and 0 bases from J, with 8 bases between. The DNA for the CDR3 is TGTGCCACCAGCAGAGGTGGCGGGAGCACAGATACGCAGTATTTT. It specifies CATSRGGGSTDTQYF.

This chain links TRBV5-1 with TRBJ1-2; possibly TRBD1 for D (5 bases). V shed 3 bases and J shed 3 bases, with 12 bases lying between them. This CDR3 comprises 14 residues. Germline loops: CDR1 SGHRS, CDR2 YFSETQ. The CDR3 DNA is TGCGCCAGCAGCTATGGGGGGGTTCACTATGGCTACACCTTC. This codes for CASSYGGVHYGYTF. Using reference TRBV5-1 and TRBJ1-2 for the parts outside the CDR3, the full variable domain is KAGVTQTPRYLIKTRGQQVTLSCSPISGHRSVSWYQQTPGQGLQFLFEYFSETQRNKGNFPGRFSGRQFSNSRSEMNVSTLELGDSALYLCASSYGGVHYGYTFGSGTRLTVV.

The chain is built from TRBV14 and TRBJ2-2, with TRBD1 matching 10 bases. Germline CDR1 SGHDN, CDR2 FVKESK. The V segment lost 6 bases and the J segment 4 bases; nucleotides outside the gene matches: 5. This CDR3 has 15 residues. The CDR3 sequence is CASSPTGGTTGELFF. The CDR3 DNA reads as TGTGCCAGCAGTCCGACAGGGGGCACCACCGGGGAGCTGTTTTTT.

V gene TRBV7-9 combines with J gene TRBJ2-5, with 8 bases matching TRBD2. After removal of 1 base from V and 1 base from J, the junction contained 2 bases not matched to a gene. This CDR3 spans 15 amino acids. CDR1 is SEHNR and CDR2 is FQNEAQ in the germline V gene (reference sequence). This chain's CDR3 is CASSLGTSGQETQYF. The CDR3 DNA reads TGTGCCAGCAGCTTAGGAACTAGCGGCCAAGAGACCCAGTACTTC.

This rearrangement joins TRBV5-3 to TRBJ1-3; D is unresolved. TRBV5-3 is an ORF, with its function uncertain. V was shortened by 4 bases and J by 0 bases, with 8 bases between the two germline ends. The CDR3 is made up of 14 amino acids. The CDR3 coding sequence is TGTGCCAGAAGCGGCTGGAGCTCTGGAAACACCATATATTTT. Protein product: CARSGWSSGNTIYF.

The chain uses TRBV7-9 and TRBJ1-2; TRBD1 agrees at 7 bases. Trimming took 5 bases from V and 8 from J; bases not matched to a gene: 17. This CDR3 has 16 amino acids. Germline values: CDR1 SEHNR, CDR2 FQNEAQ (reference sequence). CDR3 residues: CASSPATGSLVGGYTF. In DNA form, the CDR3 reads TGTGCCAGCAGCCCCGCGACAGGGAGTTTGGTCGGGGGCTACACCTTC.

This clone was counted a single time. This chain uses TRBV29-1 with TRBJ2-7; 8 bases are shared with TRBD1. CDR1 and CDR2 from the germline V gene are SQVTM and ANQGSEA. J lost 2 bases, V lost 6 bases, and 15 bases had no gene match. CDR3 length: 16 amino acids. The CDR3 nucleotides are TGCAGCGTCGCAATGGGACAGGCGACCCCCCCCTACGAGCAGTACTTC. This gives the protein CSVAMGQATPPYEQYF.

This chain links TRBV11-3 with TRBJ2-2; TRBD2 aligns across 11 bases. Germline CDR1 reads SGHNT; CDR2 reads YENEEA. The CDR3 consists of 16 residues. Germline trimming cut 5 bases from V and 5 bases from J; bases unmatched to any gene: 7. The CDR3 region has the DNA TGTGCCAGCAGCCGGGGACTAGCGGTTTATACCGGGGAGCTGTTTTTT. Amino acid sequence: CASSRGLAVYTGELFF.

The chain joins TRBV7-9 to TRBJ2-1; 11 bases agree with TRBD2. V lost 4 bases, J lost 1 base, and 6 bases stayed unmatched. CDR1 and CDR2 from the germline V gene are SEHNR and FQNEAQ (reference sequence). The CDR3 has 17 residues. CDR3 DNA sequence: TGTGCCAGCAGCTCCTTGGGACTAGCGGCGTCCTACAATGAGCAGTTCTTC. Its protein is CASSSLGLAASYNEQFF.

The chain couples TRBV2 to TRBJ2-7; D is possibly TRBD1 (6 bases). Germline CDR1 is SNHLY and CDR2 is FYNNEI. CDR3 length: 14 residues. Trimming stripped 4 bases from V and 5 bases from J, with 15 bases between. Written as DNA, the CDR3 is TGTGCCAGCAGTGCCTGGGGGCCGGGAAACGAGCAGTACTTC. This sequence encodes CASSAWGPGNEQYF.

V usage is TRBV10-3 and J usage is TRBJ2-3; weak D call: TRBD2 (7 bases). Germline V gives CDR1 ENHRY, CDR2 SYGVKD. V was pared by 4 bases and J by 0 bases, with 17 bases between. The CDR3 sequence is 17 residues long. CDR3 in amino acids: CAISGGEGGPSTDTQYF. The CDR3 DNA reads as TGTGCCATCAGTGGGGGTGAGGGGGGGCCTAGCACAGATACGCAGTATTTT.

CDR3 protein: CASSLNQGSQPQHF. The CDR3 region has the DNA TGTGCCAGCAGCTTGAATCAGGGGTCCCAGCCCCAGCATTTT. The chain has TRBV5-6 and TRBJ1-5; D is possibly TRBD1 (6 bases). The CDR3 is made up of 14 amino acids. Deletions cut 1 base from V and 7 bases from J, with 12 bases between. Per germline, CDR1 SGHDT and CDR2 YYEEEE.

CDR3 DNA sequence: TGCGCCAGCAGCTTGGGGACAGGGTATACTGAAGCTTTCTTT. Protein sequence: CASSLGTGYTEAFF. The genes are TRBV5-1 and TRBJ1-1; 8 nucleotides line up with TRBD1. The CDR3 has 14 residues. Germline values: CDR1 SGHRS, CDR2 YFSETQ. With V trimmed by 0 bases and J by 5 bases, 3 bases remained unmatched. Full variable domain (missing parts from reference TRBV5-1 and TRBJ1-1): KAGVTQTPRYLIKTRGQQVTLSCSPISGHRSVSWYQQTPGQGLQFLFEYFSETQRNKGNFPGRFSGRQFSNSRSEMNVSTLELGDSALYLCASSLGTGYTEAFFGQGTRLTVV.